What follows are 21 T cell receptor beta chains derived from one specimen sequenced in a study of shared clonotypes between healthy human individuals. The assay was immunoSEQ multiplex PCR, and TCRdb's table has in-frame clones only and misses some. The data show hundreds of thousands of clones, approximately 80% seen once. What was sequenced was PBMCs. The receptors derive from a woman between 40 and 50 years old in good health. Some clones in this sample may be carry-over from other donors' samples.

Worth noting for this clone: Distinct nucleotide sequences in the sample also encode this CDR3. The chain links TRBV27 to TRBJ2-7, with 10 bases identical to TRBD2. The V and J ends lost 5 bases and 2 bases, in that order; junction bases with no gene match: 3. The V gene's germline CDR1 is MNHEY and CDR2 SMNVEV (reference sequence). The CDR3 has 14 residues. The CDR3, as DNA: TGTGCCAGCAGTAGAACTAGCGGGGCCTACGAGCAGTACTTC. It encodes CASSRTSGAYEQYF.

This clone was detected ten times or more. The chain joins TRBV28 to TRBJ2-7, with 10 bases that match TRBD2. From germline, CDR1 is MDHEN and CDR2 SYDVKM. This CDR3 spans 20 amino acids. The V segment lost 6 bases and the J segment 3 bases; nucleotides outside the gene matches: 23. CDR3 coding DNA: TGTGCCAGCAGCGCCCTTCCAGGGGGCTCTAGGGGACTAGCGAGCTACGAGCAGTACTTC. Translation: CASSALPGGSRGLASYEQYF.

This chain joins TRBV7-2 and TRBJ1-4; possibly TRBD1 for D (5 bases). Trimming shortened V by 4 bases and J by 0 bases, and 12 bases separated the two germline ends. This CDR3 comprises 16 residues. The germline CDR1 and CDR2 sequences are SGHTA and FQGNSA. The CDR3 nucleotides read TGTGCCAGCAGCTCTCGGGACCCTGCAACTAATGAAAAACTGTTTTTT. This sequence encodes CASSSRDPATNEKLFF.

The CDR3 is CASSRDVSEKLFF. The DNA for the CDR3 is TGTGCCAGCAGCCGCGACGTGTCGGAAAAACTGTTTTTT. V gene TRBV6-5 combines with J gene TRBJ1-4; D gene unclear. Trimming left V 6 bases short and J 8 bases short, with 13 bases between. The CDR3 is 13 amino acids. Germline lookup yields CDR1 MNHEY and CDR2 SVGAGI.

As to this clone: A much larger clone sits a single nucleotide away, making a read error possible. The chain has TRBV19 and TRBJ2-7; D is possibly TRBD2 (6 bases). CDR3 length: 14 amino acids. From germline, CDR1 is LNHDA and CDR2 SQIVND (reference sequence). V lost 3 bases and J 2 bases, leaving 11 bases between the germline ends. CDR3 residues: CASSMTGGTYEQYF. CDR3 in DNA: TGTGCCAGTAGTATGACTGGCGGGACCTACGAGCAGTACTTC.

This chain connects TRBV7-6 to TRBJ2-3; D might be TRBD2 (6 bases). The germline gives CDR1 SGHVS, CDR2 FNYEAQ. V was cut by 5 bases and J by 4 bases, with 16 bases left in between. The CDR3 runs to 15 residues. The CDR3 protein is CASSLVGGRADTQYF. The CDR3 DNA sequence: TGTGCCAGCAGCCTAGTCGGGGGAAGGGCAGATACGCAGTATTTT.

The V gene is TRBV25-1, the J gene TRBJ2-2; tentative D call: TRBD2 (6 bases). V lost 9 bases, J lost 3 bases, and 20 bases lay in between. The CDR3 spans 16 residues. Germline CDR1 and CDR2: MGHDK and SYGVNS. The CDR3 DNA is TGTGCCAGTCGCCCACGGGAGCAAGCGGACACCGGGGAGCTGTTTTTT. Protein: CASRPREQADTGELFF.

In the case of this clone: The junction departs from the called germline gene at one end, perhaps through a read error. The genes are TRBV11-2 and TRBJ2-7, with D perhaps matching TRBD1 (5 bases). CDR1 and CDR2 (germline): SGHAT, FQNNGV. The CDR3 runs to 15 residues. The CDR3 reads CASSSRKLGVGEQHF. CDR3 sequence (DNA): TGTGCCAGCAGCTCCCGCAAGCTAGGGGTGGGCGAGCAGCACTTC.

The DNA of the CDR3 is TGCGCCAGCAGCTTGGCCACTAGCGGGGTGTACGAGCAGTACTTC. Protein product: CASSLATSGVYEQYF. The chain has TRBV5-1 and TRBJ2-7; 10 nucleotides line up with TRBD2. Germline-derived CDR1 and CDR2 are SGHRS and YFSETQ. CDR3 size: 15 residues. V lost 0 bases, J lost 4 bases, and 4 bases stayed unmatched.

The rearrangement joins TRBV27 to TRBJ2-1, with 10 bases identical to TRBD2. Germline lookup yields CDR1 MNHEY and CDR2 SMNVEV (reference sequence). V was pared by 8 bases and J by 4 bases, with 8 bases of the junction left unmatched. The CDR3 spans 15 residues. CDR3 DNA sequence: TGTGCCAGCTCCTTCCTAGCGGGAGAGTACAATGAGCAGTTCTTC. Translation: CASSFLAGEYNEQFF.

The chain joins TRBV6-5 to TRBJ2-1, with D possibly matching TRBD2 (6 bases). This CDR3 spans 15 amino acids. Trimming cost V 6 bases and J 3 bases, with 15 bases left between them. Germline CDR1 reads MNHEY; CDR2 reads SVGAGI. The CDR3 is CASSPGGTYYNEQFF. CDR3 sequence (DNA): TGTGCCAGCAGCCCTGGGGGGACCTACTACAATGAGCAGTTCTTC.

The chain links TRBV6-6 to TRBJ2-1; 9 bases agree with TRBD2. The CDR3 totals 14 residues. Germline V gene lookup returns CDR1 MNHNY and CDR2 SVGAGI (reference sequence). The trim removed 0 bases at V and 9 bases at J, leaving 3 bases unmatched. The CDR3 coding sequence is TGTGCCAGCAGTTACTCGCGGGAGGGGGGTGAGCAGTTCTTC. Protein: CASSYSREGGEQFF.

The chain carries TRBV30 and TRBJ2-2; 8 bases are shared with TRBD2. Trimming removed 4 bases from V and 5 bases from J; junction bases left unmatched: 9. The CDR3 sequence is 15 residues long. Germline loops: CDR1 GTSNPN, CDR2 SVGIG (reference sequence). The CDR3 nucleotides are TGTGCCTGGAACCTCGGGAGGGGAAAGACCGGGGAGCTGTTTTTT. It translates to CAWNLGRGKTGELFF.

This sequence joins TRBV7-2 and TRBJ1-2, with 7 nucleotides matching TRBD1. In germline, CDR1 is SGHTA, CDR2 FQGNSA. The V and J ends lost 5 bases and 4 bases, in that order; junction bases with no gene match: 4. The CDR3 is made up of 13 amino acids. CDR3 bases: TGTGCCAGCAGCCCAGGGGGGAGCTATGGCTACACCTTC. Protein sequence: CASSPGGSYGYTF.

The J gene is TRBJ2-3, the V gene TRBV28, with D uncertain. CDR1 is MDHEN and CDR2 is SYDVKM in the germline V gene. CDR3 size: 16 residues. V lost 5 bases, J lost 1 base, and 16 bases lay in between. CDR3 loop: CASSSPGVTRTDTQYF. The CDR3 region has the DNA TGTGCCAGCAGTAGCCCTGGGGTCACCCGCACAGATACGCAGTATTTT. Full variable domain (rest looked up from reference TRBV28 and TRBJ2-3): DVKVTQSSRYLVKRTGEKVFLECVQDMDHENMFWYRQDPGLGLRLIYFSYDVKMKEKGDIPEGYSVSREKKERFSLILESASTNQTSMYLCASSSPGVTRTDTQYFGPGTRLTVL.

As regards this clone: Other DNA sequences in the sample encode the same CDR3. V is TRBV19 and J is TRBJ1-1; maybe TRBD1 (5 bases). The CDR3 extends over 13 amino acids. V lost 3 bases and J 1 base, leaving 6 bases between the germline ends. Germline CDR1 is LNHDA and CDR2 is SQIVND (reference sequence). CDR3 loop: CASSIQGNTEAFF. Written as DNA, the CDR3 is TGTGCCAGTAGTATTCAGGGGAACACTGAAGCTTTCTTT.

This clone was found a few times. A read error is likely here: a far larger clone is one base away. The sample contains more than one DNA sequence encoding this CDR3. The CDR3 DNA reads as TGTGCCAGCAGTTTCCTCCGCTACTCACCCTACGAGCAGCACTTC. It is translated as CASSFLRYSPYEQHF. The chain links TRBV7-8 to TRBJ2-7; unclear D gene. Germline loops: CDR1 SGHVS, CDR2 FQNEAQ. This CDR3 comprises 15 residues.

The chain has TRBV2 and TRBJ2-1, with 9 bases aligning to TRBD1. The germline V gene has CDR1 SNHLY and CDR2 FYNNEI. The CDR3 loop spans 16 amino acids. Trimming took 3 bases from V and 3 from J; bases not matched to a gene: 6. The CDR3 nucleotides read TGTGCCAGCAGTGAGCGGGGACAGGGTATCTACAATGAGCAGTTCTTC. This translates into CASSERGQGIYNEQFF.

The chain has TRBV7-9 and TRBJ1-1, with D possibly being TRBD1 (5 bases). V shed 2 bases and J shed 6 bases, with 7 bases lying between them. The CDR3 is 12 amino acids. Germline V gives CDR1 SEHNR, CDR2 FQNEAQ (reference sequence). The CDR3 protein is CASSLIRAEAFF. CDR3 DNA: TGTGCCAGCAGCTTAATCAGGGCTGAAGCTTTCTTT.

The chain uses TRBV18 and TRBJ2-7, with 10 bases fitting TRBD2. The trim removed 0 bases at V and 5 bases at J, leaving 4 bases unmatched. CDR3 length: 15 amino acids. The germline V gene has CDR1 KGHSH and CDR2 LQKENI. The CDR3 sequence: CASSPPASGSHEQYF. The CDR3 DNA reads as TGTGCCAGCTCACCACCGGCTAGCGGGAGTCACGAGCAGTACTTC. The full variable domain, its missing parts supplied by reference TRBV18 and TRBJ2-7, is NAGVMQNPRHLVRRRGQEARLRCSPMKGHSHVYWYRQLPEEGLKFMVYLQKENIIDESGMPKERFSAEFPKEGPSILRIQQVVRGDSAAYFCASSPPASGSHEQYFGPGTRLTVT.

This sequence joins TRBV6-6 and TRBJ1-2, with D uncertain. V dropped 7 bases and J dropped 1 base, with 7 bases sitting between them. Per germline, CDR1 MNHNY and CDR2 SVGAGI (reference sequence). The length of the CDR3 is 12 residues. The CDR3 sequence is CASKRINYGYTF. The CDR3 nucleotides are TGTGCCAGCAAGAGGATTAACTATGGCTACACCTTC.